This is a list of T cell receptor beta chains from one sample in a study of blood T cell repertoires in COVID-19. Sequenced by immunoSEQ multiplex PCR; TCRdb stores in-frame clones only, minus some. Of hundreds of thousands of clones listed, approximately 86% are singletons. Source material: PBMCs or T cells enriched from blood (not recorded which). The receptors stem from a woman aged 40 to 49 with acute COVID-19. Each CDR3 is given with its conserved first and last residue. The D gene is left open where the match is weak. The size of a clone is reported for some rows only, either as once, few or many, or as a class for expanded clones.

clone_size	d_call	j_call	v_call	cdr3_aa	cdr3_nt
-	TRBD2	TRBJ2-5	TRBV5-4	CASSWGGTSTGGETQYF	TGTGCCAGCAGCTGGGGAGGGACTAGCACGGGAGGGGAGACCCAGTACTTC
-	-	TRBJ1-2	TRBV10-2	CASSDQGLGGYTF	TGCGCCAGCAGTGATCAGGGGCTGGGTGGCTACACCTTC
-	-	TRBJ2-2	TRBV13	CASSLLAGDETGELFF	TGTGCCAGCAGCTTATTGGCAGGCGACGAGACCGGGGAGCTGTTTTTT
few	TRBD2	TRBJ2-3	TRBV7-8	CASTILAGVWNTQYF	TGTGCCAGCACCATACTAGCGGGAGTTTGGAATACGCAGTATTTT
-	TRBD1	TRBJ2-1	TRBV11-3	CASSLALTGYLANEQFF	TGTGCCAGCAGCTTAGCCCTGACAGGGTACCTTGCGAATGAGCAGTTCTTC
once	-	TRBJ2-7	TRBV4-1	CASSQVIPLAKTYEQYF	TGCGCCAGCAGCCAAGTTATTCCCCTAGCAAAGACCTACGAGCAGTACTTC
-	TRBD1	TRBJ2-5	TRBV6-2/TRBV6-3	CASSYGGTGGKETQYF	TGTGCCAGCAGTTACGGAGGGACAGGGGGAAAAGAGACCCAGTACTTC
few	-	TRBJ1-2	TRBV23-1	CASNLLGQAYGYTF	TGCGCCAGCAACCTATTGGGGCAAGCCTATGGCTACACCTTC
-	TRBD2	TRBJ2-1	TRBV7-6	CASSFGLAGGGQSEQFF	TGTGCCAGCAGCTTCGGACTAGCGGGAGGGGGGCAGAGTGAGCAGTTCTTC
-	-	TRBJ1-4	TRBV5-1	CASSLEGGTNEKLFF	TGCGCCAGCAGCTTGGAGGGGGGGACTAATGAAAAACTGTTTTTT
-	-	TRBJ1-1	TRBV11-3	CASSLDFRNTEAFF	TGTGCCAGCAGCTTAGATTTCCGGAACACTGAAGCTTTCTTT
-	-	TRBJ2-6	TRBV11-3	CASSSSPGANVLTF	TGTGCCAGCAGCTCCAGTCCTGGGGCCAACGTCCTGACTTTC
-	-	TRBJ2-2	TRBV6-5	CASSIATGNTGELFF	TGTGCCAGCAGTATAGCGACAGGAAACACCGGGGAGCTGTTTTTT
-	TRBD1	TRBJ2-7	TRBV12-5	CASGLARKDRDISYEQYF	TGTGCTAGTGGTTTGGCCAGAAAGGACAGGGATATCTCCTACGAGCAGTACTTC
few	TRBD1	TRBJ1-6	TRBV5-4	CASSPGTANSPLHF	TGTGCCAGCAGCCCCGGGACAGCTAATTCACCCCTCCACTTT
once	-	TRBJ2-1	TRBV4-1	CASRPTGTNEQFF	TGCGCCAGCAGGCCGACAGGTACCAATGAGCAGTTCTTC
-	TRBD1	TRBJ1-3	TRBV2	CASKPDRGSSGNTIYF	TGTGCCAGCAAGCCGGACAGGGGGTCCTCTGGAAACACCATATATTTT
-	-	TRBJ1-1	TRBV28	CASSSISRGAFF	TGTGCCAGCAGTTCAATCTCCAGGGGAGCTTTCTTT
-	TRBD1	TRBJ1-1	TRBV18	CASSQSGQGREAFF	TGTGCCAGCTCACAGTCGGGACAGGGGAGAGAGGCTTTCTTT
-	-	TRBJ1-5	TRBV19	CASSISSRGGNQPQHF	TGTGCCAGTAGTATCTCCAGTCGTGGTGGCAATCAGCCCCAGCATTTT
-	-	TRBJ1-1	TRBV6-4	CASIYAAFF	TGTGCCAGCATCTATGCGGCTTTCTTT
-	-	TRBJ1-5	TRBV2	CASSDGTNDRSNQPQHF	TGTGCCAGCAGTGACGGGACAAATGATAGAAGCAATCAGCCCCAGCATTTT
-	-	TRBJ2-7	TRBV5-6	CASSLAPSVQYEQYF	TGTGCCAGCAGCTTGGCCCCTAGCGTTCAATACGAGCAGTACTTC
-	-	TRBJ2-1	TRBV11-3	CASSFRTGTYNEQFF	TGTGCCAGCAGCTTCAGGACTGGTACCTACAATGAGCAGTTCTTC
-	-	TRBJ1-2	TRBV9	CASSPSGVEGYTF	TGTGCCAGCAGCCCCTCAGGTGTGGAAGGCTACACCTTC
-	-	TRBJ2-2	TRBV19	CASTRGGTTGELFF	TGTGCCAGTACGAGGGGGGGCACCACCGGGGAGCTGTTTTTT
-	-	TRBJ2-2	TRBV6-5	CASSYRRDPNTGELFF	TGTGCCAGCAGTTATCGGAGGGATCCTAACACCGGGGAGCTGTTTTTT
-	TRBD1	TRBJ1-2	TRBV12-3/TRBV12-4	CASNTGAGRGYTF	TGTGCCAGCAACACAGGGGCTGGTAGGGGCTACACCTTC
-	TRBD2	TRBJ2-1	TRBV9	CASSLRLAGNNEQFF	TGTGCCAGCAGCCTCCGACTAGCGGGGAACAATGAGCAGTTCTTC
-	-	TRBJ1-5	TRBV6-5	CASSKGQGGHQPQHF	TGTGCCAGCAGTAAGGGACAAGGAGGTCATCAGCCCCAGCATTTT
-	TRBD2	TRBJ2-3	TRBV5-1	CASSSSGGTDTQYF	TGCGCCAGCAGCTCTAGCGGGGGCACAGATACGCAGTATTTT
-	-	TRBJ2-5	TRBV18	CASSPPSQETQYF	TGTGCCAGCTCACCCCCCTCCCAAGAGACCCAGTACTTC
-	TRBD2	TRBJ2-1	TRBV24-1	CATSPGGSGSYNEQFF	TGTGCCACCAGTCCGGGGGGTAGCGGCTCCTACAATGAGCAGTTCTTC
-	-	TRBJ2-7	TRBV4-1	CASSQVKGGGHEQYF	TGCGCCAGCAGCCAAGTAAAAGGGGGGGGACACGAGCAGTACTTC
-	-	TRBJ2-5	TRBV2	CASSDLREAGQKETQYF	TGTGCCAGCAGCGACCTGAGGGAAGCGGGACAAAAAGAGACCCAGTACTTC
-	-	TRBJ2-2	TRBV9	CASSPLTEATGELFF	TGTGCCAGCAGCCCTTTGACAGAGGCGACCGGGGAGCTGTTTTTT
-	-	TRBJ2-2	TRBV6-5	CASSGTSFPSGELFF	TGTGCCAGCTCCGGGACTTCCTTTCCGAGCGGGGAGCTGTTTTTT
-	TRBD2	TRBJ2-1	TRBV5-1	CASSPRTSGDEQFF	TGCGCCAGCAGCCCAAGGACTAGCGGGGATGAGCAGTTCTTC
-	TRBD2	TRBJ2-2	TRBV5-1	CASSLTSGSNTGELFF	TGCGCCAGCAGCCTGACTAGCGGGAGTAACACCGGGGAGCTGTTTTTT
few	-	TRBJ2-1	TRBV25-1	CASSEFGSGAYNEQFF	TGTGCCAGCAGTGAATTCGGTAGCGGAGCCTACAATGAGCAGTTCTTC